The 9 T cell receptor beta chains below were found in one sample sequenced in a study of T-cell reconstitution after alpha-beta-depleted transplantation in children. Unique molecular identifiers were incorporated into the prepared TCRbeta library. In TCRdb, the PCR reads were re-called with MiXCR into one record per CDR3 protein. This sample has 83,000 or so distinct CDR3 sequences, with 7% to 10% found just once. The specimen was PBMCs from the stem cell graft donor, collected from the stem cell graft. The receptors originated from a human donor who donated a stem cell graft to a child with congenital amegakaryocytic thrombocytopenia.

In its sample, this clonotype was seen many times. V and J are TRBV7-9 and TRBJ2-3; 7 bases agree with TRBD1. This CDR3 contains 15 residues. From germline, CDR1 is SEHNR and CDR2 FQNEAQ (reference sequence). V trimming: 5 bases; J trimming: 2 bases; junction bases outside the gene matches: 7. The CDR3 region is CASSRQGIVTDTQYF. CDR3 bases: TGTGCCAGCAGCCGACAGGGCATTGTCACAGATACGCAGTATTTT.

CDR3 coding DNA: TGTGCCAGCAGTTCGACGCGACTAGCGGTGCAAAAGACCCAGTACTTC. Protein product: CASSSTRLAVQKTQYF. The chain uses TRBV2 and TRBJ2-5, with 9 bases identical to TRBD2. The CDR3 sequence is 16 residues long. Germline-derived CDR1 and CDR2 are SNHLY and FYNNEI. With 5 bases clipped from V and 6 bases from J, the junction kept 13 bases outside the gene matches.

This clonotype came up many times. J is TRBJ2-7 and V is TRBV29-1; D gene ambiguous. V was pared by 3 bases and J by 6 bases, with 9 bases between. CDR1 and CDR2 from the germline V gene are SQVTM and ANQGSEA. CDR3 length equals 11 residues. CDR3 residues: CSVEGVSEQYF. Written as DNA, the CDR3 is TGCAGCGTTGAGGGCGTTTCCGAGCAGTACTTC.

The sample holds many counts of this clonotype. The gene calls are TRBV28 and TRBJ2-7; tentative D call: TRBD1 (5 bases). The V gene lost 5 bases and the J gene lost 2 bases, with 7 bases spanning the gap. The CDR3 is made up of 12 amino acids. CDR1 is MDHEN and CDR2 is SYDVKM in the germline V gene. CDR3 amino acids: CASSTQAYEQYF. DNA for the CDR3: TGTGCCAGCAGTACACAGGCCTACGAGCAGTACTTC.

This clonotype was recorded at least ten times. The rearrangement uses TRBV12-3 or TRBV12-4 and TRBJ2-7; D is undetermined. V lost 3 bases, J lost 6 bases, and 6 bases lay in between. This CDR3 has 11 residues. The CDR3: CASSFGSEQYF. The CDR3 nucleotides read TGTGCCAGCAGTTTTGGCAGCGAGCAGTACTTC.

This clonotype was observed a handful of times. This chain connects TRBV4-2 to TRBJ2-4; D gene uncertain. CDR1 is LGHNA and CDR2 is YNFKEQ in the germline V gene. The CDR3 extends over 15 amino acids. V lost 0 bases, J lost 2 bases, and 8 bases lay in between. The CDR3 loop is CASSQDRSPKNIQYF. DNA of the CDR3: TGTGCCAGCAGCCAAGATAGATCTCCCAAAAACATTCAGTACTTC.

The sample holds many counts of this clonotype. V gene TRBV14 combines with J gene TRBJ2-3; TRBD1 or TRBD2 may be the D gene (5 bases each). Per germline, CDR1 SGHDN and CDR2 FVKESK. V lost 1 base and J lost 6, with 11 bases in between. This CDR3 contains 14 residues. CDR3 sequence (DNA): TGTGCCAGCAGCCAAGGAGGGACCCGGGATACGCAGTATTTT. Its translation: CASSQGGTRDTQYF.

At least ten counts were recorded for this clonotype. The chain carries TRBV20-1 and TRBJ1-2; 7 bases match TRBD1. Trimming cost V 6 bases and J 8 bases; bases outside gene matches: 9. Germline CDR1 is DFQATT and CDR2 is SNEGSKA (reference sequence). The CDR3 consists of 12 residues. CDR3 sequence (DNA): TGCAGTGCGAAAAGGGGGCTAGAGGGCTACACCTTC. This translates into CSAKRGLEGYTF.

This clonotype was observed at least ten times. The rearrangement links TRBV24-1 to TRBJ2-3; the D gene is possibly TRBD1 (6 bases). V was clipped by 4 bases and J by 5 bases, with 9 bases between them. This CDR3 is 13 amino acids long. Germline V gene lookup returns CDR1 KGHDR and CDR2 SFDVKD. DNA of the CDR3: TGTGCCACCAGTGAGGGGGCGGAAGATACGCAGTATTTT. Its protein is CATSEGAEDTQYF.